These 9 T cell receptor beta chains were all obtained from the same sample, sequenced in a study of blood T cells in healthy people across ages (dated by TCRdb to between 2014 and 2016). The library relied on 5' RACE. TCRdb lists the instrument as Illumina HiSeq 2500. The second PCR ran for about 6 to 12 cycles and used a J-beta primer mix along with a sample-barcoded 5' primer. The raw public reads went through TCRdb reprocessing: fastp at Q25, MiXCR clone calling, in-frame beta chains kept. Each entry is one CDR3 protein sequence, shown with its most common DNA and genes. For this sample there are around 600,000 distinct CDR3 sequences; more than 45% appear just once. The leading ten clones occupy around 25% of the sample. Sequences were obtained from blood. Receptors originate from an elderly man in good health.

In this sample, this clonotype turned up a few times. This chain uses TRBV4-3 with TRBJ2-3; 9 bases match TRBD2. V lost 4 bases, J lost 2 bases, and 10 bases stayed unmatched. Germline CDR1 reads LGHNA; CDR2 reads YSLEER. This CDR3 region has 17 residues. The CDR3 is CASSPRSSGDPTDTQYF. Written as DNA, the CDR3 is TGCGCCAGCAGCCCCCGGTCTAGCGGGGACCCCACAGATACGCAGTATTTT.

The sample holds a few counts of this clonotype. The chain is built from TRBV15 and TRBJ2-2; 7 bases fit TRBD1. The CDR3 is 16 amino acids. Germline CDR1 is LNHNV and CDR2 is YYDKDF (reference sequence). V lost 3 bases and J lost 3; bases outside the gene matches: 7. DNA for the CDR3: TGTGCCACCAGCAGCTCGACAGGGTACGACACCGGGGAGCTGTTTTTT. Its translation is CATSSSTGYDTGELFF.

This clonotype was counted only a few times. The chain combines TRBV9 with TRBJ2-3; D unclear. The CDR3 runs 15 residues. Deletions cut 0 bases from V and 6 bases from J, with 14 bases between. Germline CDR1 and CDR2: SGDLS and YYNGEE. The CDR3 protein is CASSVDSNVGDTQYF. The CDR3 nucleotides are TGTGCCAGCAGCGTAGACAGCAACGTGGGTGATACGCAGTATTTT.

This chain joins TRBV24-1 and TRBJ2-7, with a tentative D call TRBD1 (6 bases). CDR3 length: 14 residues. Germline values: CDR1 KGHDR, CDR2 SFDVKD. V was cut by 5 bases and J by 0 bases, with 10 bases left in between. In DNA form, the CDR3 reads TGTGCCACCAGTGTAGGGACACCCTCCTACGAGCAGTACTTC. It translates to CATSVGTPSYEQYF.

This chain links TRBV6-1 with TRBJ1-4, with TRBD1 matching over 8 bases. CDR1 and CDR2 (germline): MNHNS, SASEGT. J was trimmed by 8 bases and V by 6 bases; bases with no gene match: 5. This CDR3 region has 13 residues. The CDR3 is CASRGQGVEKLFF. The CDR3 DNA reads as TGTGCCAGCAGAGGACAGGGTGTCGAAAAACTGTTTTTT.

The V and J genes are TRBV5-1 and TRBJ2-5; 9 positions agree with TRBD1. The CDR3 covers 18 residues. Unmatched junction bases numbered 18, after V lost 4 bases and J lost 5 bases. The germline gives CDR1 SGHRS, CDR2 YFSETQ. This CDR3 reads CASSQPRGTGLEAETQYF. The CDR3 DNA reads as TGCGCCAGCAGCCAACCTAGGGGGACAGGGCTAGAAGCGGAGACCCAGTACTTC.

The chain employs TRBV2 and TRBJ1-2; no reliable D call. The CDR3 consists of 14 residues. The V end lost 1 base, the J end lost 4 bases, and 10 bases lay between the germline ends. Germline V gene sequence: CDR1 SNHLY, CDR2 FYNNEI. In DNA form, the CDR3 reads TGTGCCAGCAGTGAAGGGAGGGTGGGCTATGGCTACACCTTC. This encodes CASSEGRVGYGYTF.

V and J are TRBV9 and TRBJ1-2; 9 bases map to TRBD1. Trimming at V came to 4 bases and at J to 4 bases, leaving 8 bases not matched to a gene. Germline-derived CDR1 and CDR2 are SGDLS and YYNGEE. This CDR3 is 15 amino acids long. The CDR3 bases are TGTGCCAGCAGCCCCCGGGACAGGGTTGGCTATGGCTACACCTTC. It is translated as CASSPRDRVGYGYTF.

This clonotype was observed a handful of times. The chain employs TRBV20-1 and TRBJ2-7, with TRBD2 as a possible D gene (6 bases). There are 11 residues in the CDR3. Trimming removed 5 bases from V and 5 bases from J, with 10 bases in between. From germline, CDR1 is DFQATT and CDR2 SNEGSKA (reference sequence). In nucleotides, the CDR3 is TGCAGTGCTCGACTAGTGGACGAGCAGTACTTC. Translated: CSARLVDEQYF.